The 29 T cell receptor beta chains below come from one sample, sequenced in a study. TCRdb processed the RT-PCR reads anew with MiXCR; each CDR3 protein has one entry. Seen here are about 680,000 distinct CDR3 sequences, more than 13% observed once, and the top ten hold 3.6%. Sequenced material: memory CD4+ T cells from blood. The receptors were sampled from a female donor in good health, serving as a healthy control.

The rearrangement joins TRBV6-2 or TRBV6-3 to TRBJ2-7, with TRBD1 matching 7 bases. Germline V CDR1 and CDR2: MNHEY, SVGEGT. V was pared by 2 bases and J by 1 base, with 8 bases of the junction left unmatched. This CDR3 contains 16 residues. CDR3 sequence reads: CASSYPEGAGSYEQYF. CDR3 in DNA: TGTGCCAGCAGTTACCCCGAGGGGGCAGGGTCCTACGAGCAGTACTTC.

This clonotype has only a few counts. This rearrangement joins TRBV3-1 to TRBJ2-1; D is unresolved. V lost 2 bases and J lost 6, with 5 bases in between. CDR1 and CDR2 (germline): LGHDT, YNNKEL (reference sequence). The CDR3 is made up of 12 amino acids. CDR3 residues: CASSQFGNEQFF. In DNA form, the CDR3 reads TGTGCCAGCAGCCAATTTGGCAATGAGCAGTTCTTC.

This clonotype was seen at least ten times. The J gene is TRBJ2-7, the V gene TRBV6-5; D gene uncertain. The CDR3 extends over 10 amino acids. The germline CDR1 and CDR2 sequences are MNHEY and SVGAGI. With 9 bases removed from V and 0 bases from J, the gap between germline ends came to 3 bases. In DNA, the CDR3 is TGTGCCAGGAACTCCTACGAGCAGTACTTC. Encoded protein: CARNSYEQYF.

The chain has TRBV3-1 and TRBJ2-7; D is possibly TRBD2 (5 bases). The V and J ends lost 1 base and 6 bases respectively, with 10 bases between them. Germline values: CDR1 LGHDT, CDR2 YNNKEL (reference sequence). The CDR3 spans 13 residues. CDR3 loop: CASSQGRWPEQYF. CDR3 in DNA: TGTGCCAGCAGCCAAGGGAGGTGGCCCGAGCAGTACTTC.

This clonotype occurred a few times. This chain links TRBV7-2 with TRBJ2-4, with a possible D match to TRBD2 (6 bases). The CDR3 totals 15 residues. The germline V gene encodes CDR1 SGHTA and CDR2 FQGNSA. V was cut by 2 bases and J by 8 bases, with 16 bases left in between. The CDR3 sequence: CASSLMGTHQDIQYF. Here the CDR3 DNA reads TGTGCCAGCAGCTTAATGGGGACTCATCAAGACATTCAGTACTTC.

This clonotype was picked up a small number of times. This sequence joins TRBV20-1 and TRBJ2-7; no reliable D call. The CDR3 spans 14 residues. Trimming pared 5 bases from V and 3 bases from J, leaving 17 bases between. CDR1 is DFQATT, CDR2 SNEGSKA, per germline (reference sequence). The CDR3 sequence is CSAPGRRLIYEQYF. The CDR3 DNA sequence: TGCAGTGCTCCAGGACGCCGACTGATCTACGAGCAGTACTTC.

This clonotype has a count of ten or more. This chain links TRBV7-2 with TRBJ1-2; D unclear. The CDR3 has 13 residues. The germline CDR1 and CDR2 sequences are SGHTA and FQGNSA. V was trimmed by 5 bases and J by 0 bases, leaving 7 bases between them. The CDR3 protein is CASSRNTNYGYTF. The DNA of the CDR3 is TGTGCCAGCAGCCGGAACACTAACTATGGCTACACCTTC.

The chain carries TRBV19 and TRBJ1-6, with D unresolved. The V and J ends lost 3 bases and 12 bases respectively, with 15 bases between them. This CDR3 comprises 14 residues. Germline V gene sequence: CDR1 LNHDA, CDR2 SQIVND (reference sequence). CDR3 loop: CASSIPGARGPLHF. Here the CDR3 DNA reads TGTGCCAGTAGTATCCCCGGTGCCCGGGGACCCCTCCACTTT.

The sample holds a few counts of this clonotype. The chain is built from TRBV5-6 and TRBJ2-7, with D perhaps given as TRBD1 or TRBD2 (5 bases each). V was pared by 2 bases and J by 5 bases, with 11 bases between. Per the germline V gene, CDR1 is SGHDT and CDR2 is YYEEEE. The CDR3 has 13 residues. The CDR3 DNA sequence: TGTGCCAGCAGCTTCTTGATGGGGGACGAGCAGTACTTC. This translates into CASSFLMGDEQYF.

The J gene is TRBJ1-1, the V gene TRBV5-5; D is unclear. This CDR3 comprises 15 residues. Germline V gene sequence: CDR1 SGHKS, CDR2 YYEKEE (reference sequence). Trimming shortened V by 4 bases and J by 1 base, and 14 bases separated the two germline ends. The CDR3 sequence is CASSPSPDGNTEAFF. The CDR3 region has the DNA TGTGCCAGCAGCCCATCCCCGGACGGGAACACTGAAGCTTTCTTT.

This clonotype was found once. V gene TRBV7-9 combines with J gene TRBJ1-6; D might be TRBD1 (5 bases). The CDR3 is made up of 15 amino acids. V lost 1 base and J lost 7, with 11 bases in between. Germline CDR1 SEHNR, CDR2 FQNEAQ (reference sequence). The CDR3 nucleotides are TGTGCCAGCAGCTTAGGCCAGACAGACAATTCACCCCTCCACTTT. Translating gives CASSLGQTDNSPLHF.

This clonotype was recorded at least ten times. J is TRBJ1-1 and V is TRBV20-1; D not certain. The V end lost 0 bases, the J end lost 3 bases, and 5 bases lay between the germline ends. The V gene's germline CDR1 is DFQATT and CDR2 SNEGSKA (reference sequence). This CDR3 is built from 12 residues. The CDR3 reads CSARDPDTEAFF. CDR3 in DNA: TGCAGTGCTAGAGATCCAGACACTGAAGCTTTCTTT.

This clonotype was detected a few times. The rearrangement joins TRBV24-1 to TRBJ2-1; 8 bases map to TRBD2. With V trimmed by 5 bases and J by 5 bases, 7 bases remained unmatched. The CDR3 spans 15 residues. Germline CDR1 is KGHDR and CDR2 is SFDVKD. The CDR3 reads CATSVPGLGNNEQFF. The DNA of the CDR3 is TGTGCCACCAGTGTGCCGGGACTAGGTAACAATGAGCAGTTCTTC.

This clonotype was detected a few times. The rearrangement joins TRBV10-3 to TRBJ2-1, with D unresolved. The CDR3 covers 13 residues. Germline V lookup: CDR1 ENHRY, CDR2 SYGVKD. V lost 6 bases to trimming and J lost 4 bases, with 10 bases between them. The CDR3 is CAIRPTEYNEQFF. The CDR3 DNA reads as TGTGCCATCAGGCCCACGGAATACAATGAGCAGTTCTTC.

This clonotype was found many times. This chain connects TRBV28 to TRBJ1-1, with 7 positions matching TRBD1. V shed 1 base and J 4 bases; nucleotides not matched to a gene: 6. The CDR3 is made up of 15 amino acids. Germline CDR1 and CDR2: MDHEN and SYDVKM. This CDR3 reads CASSLYGAGGTEAFF. The CDR3 region has the DNA TGTGCCAGCAGTTTATACGGGGCAGGGGGCACTGAAGCTTTCTTT.

In DNA form, the CDR3 reads TGTGCCAGCTCAGTTGACAGGCCCTACGAGCAGTACTTC. Translating gives CASSVDRPYEQYF. The chain is built from TRBV18 and TRBJ2-7; D may be TRBD1 (6 bases). CDR3 length: 13 residues. Trimming pared 5 bases from V and 2 bases from J, leaving 10 bases between. The V gene's germline CDR1 is KGHSH and CDR2 LQKENI.

This clonotype occurred many times. V is TRBV10-3 and J is TRBJ1-1, with 10 bases fitting TRBD1. Losses at the gene ends were 4 bases for V and 5 bases for J; bases not matched to a gene: 7. CDR1 and CDR2 from the germline V gene are ENHRY and SYGVKD. This CDR3 region has 15 residues. CDR3 in amino acids: CAISVRQGASTEAFF. The DNA of the CDR3 is TGTGCCATCAGTGTAAGACAGGGGGCTAGTACTGAAGCTTTCTTT.

This clonotype was recorded at least ten times. The chain joins TRBV4-2 to TRBJ2-3; TRBD1 or TRBD2 may be the D gene (5 bases each). V lost 1 base, J lost 2 bases, and 10 bases lay in between. The CDR3 extends over 15 amino acids. Germline loops: CDR1 LGHNA, CDR2 YNFKEQ. The CDR3 DNA sequence: TGTGCCAGCAGCCAAGGCCCAGGGACCACAGATACGCAGTATTTT. This codes for CASSQGPGTTDTQYF.

This clonotype was found a few times. V and J are TRBV5-6 and TRBJ2-7; D remains unclear. The CDR3 runs to 13 residues. The germline CDR1 and CDR2 sequences are SGHDT and YYEEEE. The V and J ends lost 5 bases and 1 base respectively, with 10 bases between them. The CDR3 region is CASSQDHSYEQYF. CDR3 bases: TGTGCCAGCAGTCAGGACCATTCCTACGAGCAGTACTTC.

The chain carries TRBV28 and TRBJ1-1; 11 nucleotides align to TRBD1. Trimming removed 6 bases from V and 3 bases from J; junction bases left unmatched: 9. The CDR3 runs to 16 residues. Germline V gene data show CDR1 as MDHEN and CDR2 as SYDVKM. The CDR3 region has the DNA TGTGCCAGCAGGAGCGGACAGGGGGCTAGGGACACTGAAGCTTTCTTT. Protein: CASRSGQGARDTEAFF.

This clonotype came up a few times. This sequence joins TRBV20-1 and TRBJ2-7, with D hard to call. With 2 bases removed from V and 5 bases from J, the gap between germline ends came to 4 bases. CDR3 length: 10 residues. The V gene's germline CDR1 is DFQATT and CDR2 SNEGSKA (reference sequence). The CDR3 spells CSARTHEQYF. CDR3 DNA sequence: TGCAGTGCTAGAACCCACGAGCAGTACTTC.

This chain uses TRBV5-6 with TRBJ2-7; the match to TRBD1 covers 10 bases. Germline values: CDR1 SGHDT, CDR2 YYEEEE. The CDR3 is made up of 18 amino acids. V lost 0 bases to trimming and J lost 0 bases; unmatched junction nucleotides: 9. The CDR3 nucleotides are TGTGCCAGCAGCTTGGTCGCGGCAGGACAGGGGGGCTCCTACGAGCAGTACTTC. Protein sequence: CASSLVAAGQGGSYEQYF.

There are a few counts of this clonotype. The rearrangement uses TRBV5-1 and TRBJ2-1, with D tentatively TRBD2 (6 bases). This CDR3 spans 14 amino acids. Germline CDR1 SGHRS, CDR2 YFSETQ. The V and J ends lost 0 bases and 6 bases respectively, with 10 bases between them. The CDR3 spells CASSLAATSNEQFF. CDR3 bases: TGCGCCAGCAGCTTGGCCGCGACTAGCAATGAGCAGTTCTTC.

The genes are TRBV7-8 and TRBJ1-5; D is uncertain. Germline-derived CDR1 and CDR2 are SGHVS and FQNEAQ. The CDR3 consists of 17 residues. The V end was cut by 4 bases, the J end by 0 bases, with 16 bases between. CDR3 nucleotides: TGTGCCAGCAGCTCGCTGGACGGCCCTTATAGCAATCAGCCCCAGCATTTT. It yields the protein CASSSLDGPYSNQPQHF.

The table lists this clonotype with many counts. The V gene is TRBV12-3 or TRBV12-4, the J gene TRBJ1-2; a possible D gene is TRBD1 (5 bases). The CDR3 has 12 amino acids. Deletions cut 6 bases from V and 8 bases from J, with 13 bases between. CDR3 DNA sequence: TGTGCCAGCAGCCGCGGGGCTGGGGGCTACACCTTC. Translating gives CASSRGAGGYTF.

In this sample, this clonotype turned up many times. The genes are TRBV5-1 and TRBJ1-6, with unresolved D. Germline CDR1 is SGHRS and CDR2 is YFSETQ. This CDR3 spans 14 amino acids. Deletions cut 0 bases from V and 8 bases from J, with 9 bases between. In DNA, the CDR3 is TGCGCCAGCAGCTTGGGCTCTCTGGATTCACCCCTCCACTTT. Translation: CASSLGSLDSPLHF.

This clonotype was observed many times. The gene calls are TRBV29-1 and TRBJ1-2; 9 nucleotides agree with TRBD1. Germline V gene lookup returns CDR1 SQVTM and CDR2 ANQGSEA. This CDR3 has 12 residues. Trimming cost V 5 bases and J 8 bases; bases outside gene matches: 6. CDR3 DNA sequence: TGCAGCGTTCTACAGGGGGCGCAGGGCTACACCTTC. Protein product: CSVLQGAQGYTF.

This clonotype was counted ten times or more. The chain is built from TRBV4-2 and TRBJ2-6, with 7 nucleotides matching TRBD1. CDR1 LGHNA and CDR2 YNFKEQ come from the germline V gene. The CDR3 has 19 residues. The trim removed 0 bases at V and 0 bases at J, leaving 8 bases unmatched. The DNA of the CDR3 is TGTGCCAGCAGCCAAGATAGGACAGGAATTTTCTCTGGGGCCAACGTCCTGACTTTC. It is translated as CASSQDRTGIFSGANVLTF.

There are many counts of this clonotype. The chain carries TRBV18 and TRBJ2-1, with D perhaps TRBD1 (5 bases). CDR1 is KGHSH and CDR2 is LQKENI in the germline V gene. V lost 0 bases and J 7 bases, leaving 13 bases between the germline ends. This CDR3 is 15 amino acids long. CDR3 nucleotide sequence: TGTGCCAGCTCACCACCCCAGGGCAAGTGGAATGAGCAGTTCTTC. It codes for CASSPPQGKWNEQFF.